The 23 T cell receptor beta chains presented below share a single source sample, sequenced in a study of cytomegalovirus exposure and HLA in healthy donors. The PCR ran on 60 Vbeta and 13 Jbeta primers. Data came from immunoSEQ multiplex PCR; TCRdb stores just in-frame clones and leaves some out. The sample lists 130,000 to 150,000 clones; roughly 72% were seen once. The sample comprised PBMCs. The receptors come from a man aged 35 to 55 in good health and CMV-seronegative.

The CDR3 sequence: CASSTDFGLADTDTQYF. DNA of the CDR3: TGTGCCAGCAGCACCGACTTCGGGCTAGCGGACACAGATACGCAGTATTTT. The rearrangement links TRBV28 to TRBJ2-3, with TRBD2 matching 7 bases. This CDR3 region has 17 residues. Germline CDR1 MDHEN, CDR2 SYDVKM. V lost 6 bases to trimming and J lost 2 bases; unmatched junction nucleotides: 14.

This clone was seen more than once but under ten times. The genes are TRBV5-1 and TRBJ2-5, with D hard to call. This CDR3 region has 14 residues. The V gene lost 3 bases and the J gene lost 11 bases, with 20 bases spanning the gap. CDR1 and CDR2 from the germline V gene are SGHRS and YFSETQ. CDR3 sequence reads: CASSSLAPQEKQYF. The CDR3 coding sequence is TGCGCCAGCAGCTCGTTAGCTCCGCAAGAGAAACAGTACTTC.

The chain employs TRBV19 and TRBJ1-2; 7 bases agree with TRBD1. V was clipped by 5 bases and J by 7 bases; unmatched bases: 13. The germline V gene has CDR1 LNHDA and CDR2 SQIVND (reference sequence). The CDR3 is 15 amino acids. The chain's CDR3 is CASSAGNRGVGGYTF. As DNA, the CDR3 is TGTGCCAGTAGTGCCGGAAACAGGGGCGTGGGTGGCTACACCTTC.

The rearrangement uses TRBV10-2 and TRBJ2-3; TRBD1 matches at 8 bases. Trimming at V came to 5 bases and at J to 5 bases, leaving 0 bases not matched to a gene. The CDR3 sequence is 12 residues long. The germline V gene encodes CDR1 WSHSY and CDR2 SAAADI. The CDR3 DNA follows: TGCGCCAGCAGTACAGGGGGAGATACGCAGTATTTT. Translation gives CASSTGGDTQYF.

This rearrangement joins TRBV19 to TRBJ1-4; unclear D gene. The germline CDR1 and CDR2 sequences are LNHDA and SQIVND (reference sequence). Trimming shortened V by 9 bases and J by 0 bases, and 11 bases separated the two germline ends. The CDR3 covers 14 residues. The CDR3 is CASAGVATNEKLFF. The DNA for the CDR3 is TGTGCCAGCGCGGGCGTTGCAACTAATGAAAAACTGTTTTTT.

This chain joins TRBV6-1 and TRBJ2-2; 8 bases align to TRBD1. The trim removed 7 bases at V and 6 bases at J, leaving 7 bases unmatched. Germline CDR1 MNHNS, CDR2 SASEGT. This CDR3 has 14 residues. Here the CDR3 DNA reads TGTGCCAGCACTCTGGACAGGGTGGCCGGGGAGCTGTTTTTT. Its protein product is CASTLDRVAGELFF.

This clone was seen more than once but under ten times. The gene calls are TRBV7-2 and TRBJ2-7; possible D gene TRBD2, 5 bases. Trimming took 1 base from V and 0 from J, leaving 10 bases between them. The germline gives CDR1 SGHTA, CDR2 FQGNSA. The CDR3 length is 15 residues. This chain's CDR3 is CASSLESGPSYEQYF. The DNA for the CDR3 is TGTGCCAGCAGCTTAGAAAGCGGACCCTCCTACGAGCAGTACTTC.

The chain recombines TRBV29-1 with TRBJ2-3, with D perhaps matching TRBD2 (6 bases). V gave up 8 bases and J gave up 2 bases, with 17 bases separating them. In germline, CDR1 is SQVTM, CDR2 ANQGSEA. This CDR3 has 14 residues. The CDR3 DNA follows: TGCAGCTTCGATGGGGGGTTAAACACAGATACGCAGTATTTT. As protein: CSFDGGLNTDTQYF.

This chain joins TRBV16 and TRBJ2-1, with 8 bases that match TRBD2. CDR1 KGHSY and CDR2 FQNENV come from the germline V gene. V gave up 5 bases and J gave up 8 bases; unmatched junction bases: 17. The CDR3 is 17 amino acids. The CDR3 loop is CASSNRGPGLVFDEQFF. CDR3 sequence (DNA): TGTGCCAGCAGCAATAGGGGCCCGGGACTAGTTTTCGATGAGCAGTTCTTC.

J is TRBJ1-4 and V is TRBV2; 10 bases map to TRBD1. CDR3 length equals 17 residues. Per germline, CDR1 SNHLY and CDR2 FYNNEI. Trimming took 5 bases from V and 10 from J; bases not matched to a gene: 16. This CDR3 is CASSREGIDRGRGKLFF. The CDR3 bases are TGTGCCAGCAGTCGAGAAGGCATAGACAGGGGGCGAGGAAAACTGTTTTTT.

The gene calls are TRBV7-8 and TRBJ2-5; D might be TRBD1 (6 bases). The CDR3 spans 15 residues. CDR1 and CDR2 from the germline V gene are SGHVS and FQNEAQ. With 3 bases removed from V and 7 bases from J, the gap between germline ends came to 18 bases. CDR3 in amino acids: CASSFGTPVTGTQYF. CDR3 sequence (DNA): TGTGCCAGCAGCTTCGGGACACCGGTTACCGGGACCCAGTACTTC.

This clone was found a few times. V is TRBV19 and J is TRBJ2-7; TRBD1 aligns across 7 bases. Unmatched junction bases numbered 13, after V lost 5 bases and J lost 0 bases. The CDR3 totals 17 residues. Germline V gives CDR1 LNHDA, CDR2 SQIVND (reference sequence). CDR3 bases: TGTGCCAGTAGTCCGACCTCCGACAGGGCTTACTCCTACGAGCAGTACTTC. It encodes CASSPTSDRAYSYEQYF.

This chain uses TRBV18 with TRBJ2-2; D possibly corresponds to TRBD1 (5 bases). CDR3 length: 14 residues. Germline V gene lookup returns CDR1 KGHSH and CDR2 LQKENI. The V and J ends lost 2 bases and 3 bases respectively, with 7 bases between them. CDR3 loop: CASSPGQDTGELFF. The CDR3 DNA follows: TGTGCCAGCTCACCAGGACAAGACACCGGGGAGCTGTTTTTT.

The chain recombines TRBV5-6 with TRBJ2-3; 8 bases are shared with TRBD2. The germline V gene encodes CDR1 SGHDT and CDR2 YYEEEE. This CDR3 contains 14 residues. V shed 5 bases, J shed 2 bases, and the junction held 4 bases outside the gene matches. The CDR3: CASRSGGPTDTQYF. The CDR3 bases are TGTGCCAGCAGATCGGGGGGGCCCACAGATACGCAGTATTTT.

This chain joins TRBV18 and TRBJ2-1, with D tentatively TRBD1 (6 bases). V dropped 3 bases and J dropped 4 bases, with 13 bases sitting between them. Germline V CDR1 and CDR2: KGHSH, LQKENI. This CDR3 has 15 residues. CDR3 sequence reads: CASSPSTQGYNEQFF. In DNA form, the CDR3 reads TGTGCCAGCTCACCGAGTACACAGGGTTACAATGAGCAGTTCTTC.

This chain joins TRBV18 and TRBJ1-2; tentative D call: TRBD1 (5 bases). V was clipped by 3 bases and J by 7 bases, with 15 bases between them. The CDR3 covers 14 residues. The V gene's germline CDR1 is KGHSH and CDR2 LQKENI. Here the CDR3 reads CASSPNRNRVGYTF. The CDR3 region has the DNA TGTGCCAGCTCACCCAACAGGAATCGGGTTGGCTACACCTTC.

This sequence joins TRBV5-4 and TRBJ2-7; possibly TRBD2 for D (6 bases). The CDR3 spans 17 residues. Germline-derived CDR1 and CDR2 are SGHNT and YYREEE (reference sequence). Trimming took 4 bases from V and 1 from J, leaving 21 bases between them. In DNA form, the CDR3 reads TGTGCCAGCAGCCCCCTTTTGGGAACCGGGGGATCCTACGAGCAGTACTTC. Protein sequence: CASSPLLGTGGSYEQYF.

This chain uses TRBV2 with TRBJ1-6, with 7 bases that match TRBD1. Germline V gene lookup returns CDR1 SNHLY and CDR2 FYNNEI. V was clipped by 7 bases and J by 6 bases; unmatched bases: 3. The CDR3 consists of 13 residues. The CDR3 DNA reads as TGTGCCAGCACGGGACAGCGTAATTCACCCCTCCACTTT. This codes for CASTGQRNSPLHF.

In the case of this clone: The junction differs from germline at one of its ends, possibly a read error. The V and J genes are TRBV30 and TRBJ1-2; no definite D call. CDR1 and CDR2 (germline): GTSNPN, SVGIG (reference sequence). The CDR3 spans 12 residues. The CDR3 DNA reads as TGTGCCTGGAGTGAGACCCCAGGTGGCTACCCCTTC. It is translated as CAWSETPGGYPF.

V and J are TRBV9 and TRBJ2-5; 11 nucleotides line up with TRBD2. V gave up 3 bases and J gave up 5 bases; unmatched junction bases: 12. CDR1 and CDR2 from the germline V gene are SGDLS and YYNGEE. The CDR3 length is 17 residues. As DNA, the CDR3 is TGTGCCAGCAGCGCACCTAGCGGGAGGCGGGGTGGGGAGACCCAGTACTTC. This gives the protein CASSAPSGRRGGETQYF.

This clone was observed a few times. This sequence joins TRBV7-9 and TRBJ1-2; D call uncertain. This CDR3 is 14 amino acids long. Germline lookup yields CDR1 SEHNR and CDR2 FQNEAQ (reference sequence). V was clipped by 2 bases and J by 6 bases, with 13 bases between them. Here the CDR3 reads CASSLSGSLNGYTF. The CDR3 DNA is TGTGCCAGCAGCTTAAGCGGCAGCTTAAATGGCTACACCTTC.

There are many counts of this clone. Here the CDR3 DNA reads TGTGCCAGCAGTGTGGAGGCAGCAAATTCACCCCTCCACTTT. Translated: CASSVEAANSPLHF. This rearrangement joins TRBV6-4 to TRBJ1-6; D is ambiguous. The V end lost 4 bases, the J end lost 7 bases, and 11 bases lay between the germline ends. This CDR3 contains 14 residues. CDR1 and CDR2 from the germline V gene are MRHNA and SNTAGT.

The chain carries TRBV6-7 and TRBJ1-5; the match to TRBD1 covers 10 bases. TRBV6-7 is annotated as an ORF whose role is uncertain. With 7 bases clipped from V and 6 bases from J, the junction kept 12 bases outside the gene matches. The CDR3 contains 16 residues. The CDR3 sequence is CASMGWWDRGFQPQHF. In nucleotides, the CDR3 is TGTGCCAGCATGGGTTGGTGGGACAGGGGATTTCAGCCCCAGCATTTT.